The source of this T cell receptor (beta chain) is a study of cytomegalovirus exposure and HLA in healthy donors. The PCR had 60 Vbeta and 13 Jbeta primers. The data were produced by immunoSEQ multiplex PCR, yet TCRdb's version contains in-frame clones alone and is incomplete. The table includes fewer than 95,000 clones, roughly 85% detected once. In germline, CDR1 is MDHEN, CDR2 SYDVKM. J was trimmed by 5 bases and V by 5 bases; bases with no gene match: 7. This CDR3 comprises 15 residues. The sequence was obtained from a man between 35 and 55 years old in good health and CMV-seropositive. The sample taken for sequencing was PBMCs. This chain joins TRBV28 and TRBJ1-5, with 9 bases fitting TRBD1. CDR3 nucleotides: TGTGCCAGCAGTCCTCCGGGACAGGGATATCAGCCCCAGCATTTT. Translating gives CASSPPGQGYQPQHF.